A single sample is the source of the 25 T cell receptor beta chains below, sequenced in a study of blood T cell repertoires in COVID-19. Profiling relied on immunoSEQ multiplex PCR, and the TCRdb table lists in-frame clones only, not all of them. The sample lists some 260,000 clones, about 81% occurring once. The material sequenced was PBMCs or T cells enriched from blood (not recorded which). The receptors were sampled from a man aged 25 to 40 with acute COVID-19.

The genes are TRBV28 and TRBJ2-5; D is perhaps TRBD1 (5 bases). The CDR3 contains 16 residues. Trimming left V 10 bases short and J 7 bases short, with 28 bases between. Per the germline V gene, CDR1 is MDHEN and CDR2 is SYDVKM. The CDR3 DNA is TGTGCCACAATGCCAACGGGCTCCCTGAACCAGGGGACCCAGTACTTC. This codes for CATMPTGSLNQGTQYF.

This clone appeared a single time. The CDR3: CASNLGGEKPYTF. CDR3 nucleotide sequence: TGTGCCAGCAATCTGGGGGGAGAAAAGCCCTACACCTTC. V usage is TRBV12-3 or TRBV12-4 and J usage is TRBJ1-2, with D tentatively TRBD1 (5 bases). The CDR3 spans 13 residues. Trimming pared 7 bases from V and 10 bases from J, leaving 19 bases between.

This chain connects TRBV6-5 to TRBJ2-6; the D gene is possibly TRBD1 (6 bases). The CDR3 contains 14 residues. The germline V and J ends were trimmed by 8 bases and 0 bases, with 8 bases remaining between them. Germline values: CDR1 MNHEY, CDR2 SVGAGI. The CDR3 nucleotides are TGTGCCAGCCGACAGGTCTCTGGGGCCAACGTCCTGACTTTC. It specifies CASRQVSGANVLTF.

The chain uses TRBV28 and TRBJ2-2; 8 nucleotides match TRBD2. The CDR3 spans 16 residues. Germline V lookup: CDR1 MDHEN, CDR2 SYDVKM. V lost 6 bases, J lost 8 bases, and 14 bases stayed unmatched. In nucleotides, the CDR3 is TGTGCCAGCAGCCCCCGAAACGGGGGGGTCCTAGGGGAGCTGTTTTTT. It translates to CASSPRNGGVLGELFF.

The rearrangement uses TRBV4-1 and TRBJ1-2, with TRBD1 identical over 9 bases. Germline CDR1 is MGHRA and CDR2 is YSYEKL. The CDR3 contains 15 residues. The trim removed 2 bases at V and 5 bases at J, leaving 6 bases unmatched. CDR3 protein: CASSQNDRGMYGYTF. In DNA, the CDR3 is TGCGCCAGCAGCCAAAACGACAGGGGGATGTATGGCTACACCTTC.

The gene calls are TRBV18 and TRBJ1-6, with D possibly being TRBD1 (5 bases). The CDR3 is 13 amino acids. Germline V gene lookup returns CDR1 KGHSH and CDR2 LQKENI. V was pared by 6 bases and J by 8 bases, with 11 bases between. CDR3: CASSHLQDSPLHF. The CDR3 region has the DNA TGTGCCAGCTCTCATTTACAGGATTCACCCCTCCACTTT.

The J gene is TRBJ1-5, the V gene TRBV29-1, with D perhaps matching TRBD1 (6 bases). This CDR3 region has 13 residues. Trimming removed 7 bases from V and 6 bases from J, with 16 bases in between. Per germline, CDR1 SQVTM and CDR2 ANQGSEA. CDR3 protein: CSAMGGAGQPQHF. In nucleotides, the CDR3 is TGCAGCGCAATGGGGGGGGCGGGTCAGCCCCAGCATTTT.

This chain joins TRBV2 and TRBJ2-5, with a possible D match to TRBD1 (5 bases). The CDR3 totals 15 residues. Trimming removed 2 bases from V and 1 base from J, with 11 bases in between. CDR1 is SNHLY, CDR2 FYNNEI, per germline. CDR3 DNA: TGTGCCAGCAGTGAAAGGGGTCTCCCCCAAGAGACCCAGTACTTC. The encoded protein is CASSERGLPQETQYF.

The V gene is TRBV19, the J gene TRBJ2-5; 8 bases align to TRBD1. CDR1 and CDR2 (germline): LNHDA, SQIVND (reference sequence). The CDR3 covers 16 residues. Trimming took 5 bases from V and 4 from J; bases not matched to a gene: 12. The CDR3 reads CASSLRTGLGGETQYF. The CDR3 bases are TGTGCCAGTAGTTTACGGACAGGGCTGGGGGGAGAGACCCAGTACTTC.

The chain carries TRBV19 and TRBJ1-2, with a tentative D call TRBD1 (6 bases). Trimming removed 3 bases from V and 3 bases from J, with 20 bases in between. Germline assignment: CDR1 LNHDA and CDR2 SQIVND (reference sequence). The CDR3 totals 17 residues. CDR3 nucleotide sequence: TGTGCCAGTAGTATGGTCCCGAGGCGGGGGCGCGACTATGGCTACACCTTC. It encodes CASSMVPRRGRDYGYTF.

This clone was found a few times. The genes are TRBV6-2 or TRBV6-3 and TRBJ2-7; 7 nucleotides align to TRBD2. The V and J ends lost 6 bases and 6 bases, in that order; junction bases with no gene match: 14. Germline V gene sequence: CDR1 MNHEY, CDR2 SVGEGT. The CDR3 is 15 residues long. The CDR3 bases are TGTGCCAGCAGCCCGGGGGACTACGCGATGGGCGAGCAGTACGTC. Its protein product is CASSPGDYAMGEQYV.

V and J are TRBV5-5 and TRBJ1-5; maybe TRBD1 (5 bases). Per the germline V gene, CDR1 is SGHKS and CDR2 is YYEKEE (reference sequence). Between the trimmed V and J ends, which lost 1 base and 0 bases, there was a span of 11 bases. This CDR3 region has 16 residues. In DNA form, the CDR3 reads TGTGCCAGCAGCTTGCAGACAGAGCCTAGCAATCAGCCCCAGCATTTT. This translates into CASSLQTEPSNQPQHF.

The chain joins TRBV28 to TRBJ1-1, with D unclear. Germline CDR1 is MDHEN and CDR2 is SYDVKM. Trimming shortened V by 7 bases and J by 1 base, and 10 bases separated the two germline ends. The CDR3 consists of 13 residues. CDR3 sequence reads: CASNPLRNTEAFF. The DNA for the CDR3 is TGTGCCAGCAACCCGCTGAGGAACACTGAAGCTTTCTTT.

CDR3 residues: CASSQAGRGGTSYNSPLHF. In nucleotides, the CDR3 is TGCGCCAGCAGCCAAGCAGGAAGGGGGGGGACTTCCTATAATTCACCCCTCCACTTT. This chain uses TRBV4-1 with TRBJ1-6; D is possibly TRBD1 (6 bases). Trimming removed 1 base at V and 1 base at J, with 17 bases between. Germline V gene data show CDR1 as MGHRA and CDR2 as YSYEKL. The CDR3 consists of 19 residues.

The rearrangement links TRBV24-1 to TRBJ2-1; weak D call: TRBD2 (7 bases). The CDR3 consists of 16 residues. Trimming pared 3 bases from V and 9 bases from J, leaving 20 bases between. CDR1 is KGHDR and CDR2 is SFDVKD in the germline V gene. The CDR3 protein is CATSDAPGGGTFEQFF. In nucleotides, the CDR3 is TGTGCCACCAGTGATGCCCCGGGGGGCGGAACCTTTGAGCAGTTCTTC.

J is TRBJ1-4 and V is TRBV4-1; maybe TRBD1 (6 bases). Germline V lookup: CDR1 MGHRA, CDR2 YSYEKL. Trimming took off 0 bases at V and 4 bases at J, with 12 bases between the two ends. The CDR3 loop spans 16 amino acids. The CDR3 protein is CASSQEGASFNEKLFF. CDR3 DNA: TGCGCCAGCAGCCAAGAGGGGGCAAGCTTTAATGAAAAACTGTTTTTT.

This chain links TRBV7-8 with TRBJ2-7, with 13 nucleotides matching TRBD2. Germline V CDR1 and CDR2: SGHVS, FQNEAQ. The V segment lost 4 bases and the J segment 8 bases; nucleotides outside the gene matches: 5. This CDR3 contains 14 residues. The DNA of the CDR3 is TGTGCCAGCAGCTCACGGACTAGCGGGAGTAAGCAGTACGTC. This codes for CASSSRTSGSKQYV.

A note on this clone: Mismatch with germline at one junction end may stem from a read error. J is TRBJ2-1 and V is TRBV5-1; possible D gene TRBD2, 5 bases. This CDR3 has 16 residues. Per germline, CDR1 SGHRS and CDR2 YFSETQ. CDR3 DNA: TGTGCCAGCAGCTTGCTGGCGGAGGATTCCTACAATGAGCAGTTCTTC. This sequence encodes CASSLLAEDSYNEQFF. Together with reference TRBV5-1 and TRBJ2-1, the CDR3 gives the full variable domain: KAGVTQTPRYLIKTRGQQVTLSCSPISGHRSVSWYQQTPGQGLQFLFEYFSETQRNKGNFPGRFSGRQFSNSRSEMNVSTLELGDSALYLCASSLLAEDSYNEQFFGPGTRLTVL.

The chain employs TRBV29-1 and TRBJ1-1; no firm D call. The CDR3 contains 12 residues. CDR1 and CDR2 (germline): SQVTM, ANQGSEA. Trimming took off 6 bases at V and 4 bases at J, with 12 bases between the two ends. The CDR3 nucleotides are TGCAGCGTGAGAGGACTGGTCACTGAAGCTTTCTTT. Its translation: CSVRGLVTEAFF.

The rearrangement links TRBV11-3 to TRBJ2-7; a weak D match, TRBD1 (6 bases). Germline V gives CDR1 SGHNT, CDR2 YENEEA. The V end lost 5 bases, the J end lost 5 bases, and 10 bases lay between the germline ends. The CDR3 has 12 residues. The CDR3 DNA reads as TGTGCCAGCAGCAACAGGGCCAACGAGCAGTACGTC. Translating gives CASSNRANEQYV.

The rearrangement uses TRBV29-1 and TRBJ1-2; no clear D. The germline gives CDR1 SQVTM, CDR2 ANQGSEA. Trimming removed 0 bases from V and 5 bases from J, with 13 bases in between. This CDR3 has 14 amino acids. The CDR3 bases are TGCAGCGTTGAAGATCTGCGGCAAGGTTATGGCTACACCTTC. Protein: CSVEDLRQGYGYTF.

This rearrangement joins TRBV23-1 to TRBJ2-7; a possible D gene is TRBD1 (6 bases). TRBV23-1 is an open reading frame, and its role is uncertain. V lost 6 bases to trimming and J lost 4 bases, with 22 bases between them. The CDR3 is 16 amino acids. The CDR3 coding sequence is TGCGCCAGCAGAACTTCCTCAGGGGAGATCTTTTACGAGCAGTACGTC. This translates into CASRTSSGEIFYEQYV.

The chain recombines TRBV29-1 with TRBJ1-1; D is ambiguous. Germline-derived CDR1 and CDR2 are SQVTM and ANQGSEA. This CDR3 is 13 amino acids long. V lost 4 bases and J lost 4, with 13 bases in between. The CDR3 sequence: CSVVTGSGTEAFF. CDR3 DNA: TGCAGCGTTGTAACGGGGTCGGGCACTGAAGCTTTCTTT. The entire variable domain, with the rest obtained from reference TRBV29-1 and TRBJ1-1, is as follows: SAVISQKPSRDICQRGTSLTIQCQVDSQVTMMFWYRQQPGQSLTLIATANQGSEATYESGFVIDKFPISRPNLTFSTLTVSNMSPEDSSIYLCSVVTGSGTEAFFGQGTRLTVV.

This chain uses TRBV18 with TRBJ1-1, with 8 bases aligning to TRBD1. The CDR3 contains 16 residues. The germline V gene has CDR1 KGHSH and CDR2 LQKENI. V dropped 3 bases and J dropped 4; count of bases not matched to a gene: 10. As DNA, the CDR3 is TGTGCCAGCTCACCCGACAGGACAGGGATGGGCACTGAAGCTTTCTTT. It translates to CASSPDRTGMGTEAFF.

The chain combines TRBV2 with TRBJ1-6; 7 bases are a match to TRBD1. Germline V lookup: CDR1 SNHLY, CDR2 FYNNEI. V lost 4 bases and J lost 7; bases outside the gene matches: 7. The CDR3 consists of 15 residues. Here the CDR3 reads CASSAEDRKNSPLHF. Here the CDR3 DNA reads TGTGCCAGCAGTGCGGAGGACAGGAAAAATTCACCCCTCCACTTT.